These 32 T cell receptor beta chains share one sample of origin, sequenced in a study of T cell repertoires in cytomegalovirus infection. TCRdb reprocessed the reads with MiXCR, giving one entry per CDR3 protein. The data show about 900,000 distinct CDR3 sequences, less than 40% seen once. Antigen specificity for these receptors is unknown. The starting material was cultured CD8+ T cells from PBMCs, obtained from culture after CMV antigen stimulation. These receptors were obtained from a human donor in good health (CMV status not recorded). Some clones in this sample may be carry-over from other donors' samples.

This clonotype turned up a few times. This sequence joins TRBV6-5 and TRBJ2-1; D possibly corresponds to TRBD1 (6 bases). V was pared by 0 bases and J by 7 bases, with 13 bases between. CDR1 MNHEY and CDR2 SVGAGI come from the germline V gene. The CDR3 loop spans 15 amino acids. This CDR3 is CASSYSQGPRNEQFF. For the CDR3, the DNA is TGTGCCAGCAGTTACTCACAGGGTCCTCGGAATGAGCAGTTCTTC.

In this sample, this clonotype turned up many times. CDR3 protein: CASSFVAVTDTQYF. The CDR3 nucleotides are TGTGCCAGCAGTTTTGTGGCAGTAACAGATACGCAGTATTTT. This chain links TRBV27 with TRBJ2-3; D unclear. The CDR3 is 14 amino acids. The germline CDR1 and CDR2 sequences are MNHEY and SMNVEV (reference sequence). The germline V and J ends were trimmed by 3 bases and 3 bases, with 10 bases remaining between them.

This clonotype has only a few counts. The rearrangement links TRBV27 to TRBJ2-3; tentatively, D is TRBD1 (6 bases). The CDR3 is 15 residues long. The V gene's germline CDR1 is MNHEY and CDR2 SMNVEV (reference sequence). The ends were cut back, 3 bases at V and 6 bases at J, with 16 bases in the middle. The CDR3, as DNA: TGTGCCAGCAGTTTGACAGTCGGAAGGGGGGATACGCAGTATTTT. Translated, it gives CASSLTVGRGDTQYF.

This clonotype was recorded a few times. The chain recombines TRBV2 with TRBJ2-5; 13 bases are shared with TRBD2. Trimming at V came to 8 bases and at J to 1 base, leaving 1 base not matched to a gene. The CDR3 has 14 amino acids. Germline values: CDR1 SNHLY, CDR2 FYNNEI. CDR3 in amino acids: CASGLAGAQETQYF. DNA for the CDR3: TGTGCCAGCGGACTAGCGGGGGCCCAAGAGACCCAGTACTTC.

The sample holds a few counts of this clonotype. The chain carries TRBV5-6 and TRBJ2-7; D possibly corresponds to TRBD1 (6 bases). With 4 bases removed from V and 0 bases from J, the gap between germline ends came to 14 bases. The germline gives CDR1 SGHDT, CDR2 YYEEEE. This CDR3 has 15 amino acids. The CDR3 loop is CASSRPGHSSYEQYV. DNA of the CDR3: TGTGCCAGCAGCAGACCGGGACATAGCTCCTACGAGCAGTACGTC.

This clonotype was observed a few times. This rearrangement joins TRBV5-1 to TRBJ2-1; 7 bases fit TRBD1. Per germline, CDR1 SGHRS and CDR2 YFSETQ. Losses at the gene ends were 0 bases for V and 6 bases for J; bases not matched to a gene: 6. The CDR3 totals 15 residues. This CDR3 is CASSLGQGSGNEQFF. For the CDR3, the DNA is TGCGCCAGCAGCTTGGGACAGGGCAGTGGCAATGAGCAGTTCTTC.

The chain joins TRBV12-3 or TRBV12-4 to TRBJ1-5; D perhaps matches TRBD1 (5 bases). V dropped 6 bases and J dropped 9 bases, with 24 bases sitting between them. The CDR3 covers 16 residues. CDR3 nucleotide sequence: TGTGCCAGCAGGGCAACGGGGACTGCCGGTTTGGGGCCCCAGCATTTT. Its translation: CASRATGTAGLGPQHF.

The V gene is TRBV7-2, the J gene TRBJ2-7; 7 bases line up with TRBD2. The length of the CDR3 is 14 residues. The ends lost 3 bases at V and 4 bases at J; junction bases unmatched: 6. Germline V lookup: CDR1 SGHTA, CDR2 FQGNSA. The CDR3 DNA reads as TGTGCCAGCAGCTTCACTAGCGAGGGGTACGAGCAGTACGTC. It is translated as CASSFTSEGYEQYV.

This chain links TRBV13 with TRBJ1-4, with 9 bases that match TRBD1. J lost 7 bases, V lost 5 bases, and 5 bases had no gene match. The CDR3 spans 14 residues. Germline CDR1 reads PRHDT; CDR2 reads FYEKMQ (reference sequence). The CDR3, as DNA: TGTGCCAGCAGCAGAACAGGGGGCGTTGAAAAACTGTTTTTT. This gives the protein CASSRTGGVEKLFF.

This chain uses TRBV11-2 with TRBJ2-6, with 7 bases that match TRBD2. The CDR3 has 17 residues. Germline-derived CDR1 and CDR2 are SGHAT and FQNNGV. V shed 7 bases and J 2 bases; nucleotides not matched to a gene: 11. The CDR3 DNA follows: TGTGCCAGCAACTCGGGGGGTCAGATCGCTGGGGCCAACGTCCTGACTTTC. Translated, it gives CASNSGGQIAGANVLTF.

The chain is built from TRBV28 and TRBJ1-2, with D perhaps TRBD1 (6 bases). The CDR3 contains 17 residues. Looked up from germline, CDR1 is MDHEN and CDR2 is SYDVKM. V lost 6 bases, J lost 6 bases, and 26 bases lay in between. In nucleotides, the CDR3 is TGTGCCAGCAGCTTCGCCCCAAAGACAGGAGGTTTAGATGGCTACACCTTC. The encoded protein is CASSFAPKTGGLDGYTF.

This chain uses TRBV5-8 with TRBJ2-7, with 8 bases that match TRBD1. CDR1 and CDR2 (germline): SGHTS, YDEGEE. The CDR3 covers 15 residues. V gave up 2 bases and J gave up 0 bases; unmatched junction bases: 4. The CDR3 reads CASSFEQGDSYEQYF. The CDR3 nucleotides are TGTGCCAGCAGCTTTGAACAGGGGGACTCCTACGAGCAGTACTTC.

V and J are TRBV6-6 and TRBJ1-5; 7 nucleotides agree with TRBD1. Germline CDR1 reads MNHNY; CDR2 reads SVGAGI (reference sequence). The CDR3 covers 14 residues. The V segment lost 7 bases and the J segment 6 bases; nucleotides outside the gene matches: 9. The CDR3 nucleotides read TGTGCCAGCACTTCTACAGGGGCCGGTCAGCCCCAGCATTTT. Translated: CASTSTGAGQPQHF.

The table lists this clonotype with many counts. The chain recombines TRBV7-2 with TRBJ2-5; D is unresolved. Trimming stripped 3 bases from V and 1 base from J, with 12 bases between. The CDR3 loop spans 15 amino acids. In germline, CDR1 is SGHTA, CDR2 FQGNSA. The CDR3 coding sequence is TGTGCCAGCAGCTTCATAGACAATCGCCAAGAGACCCAGTACTTC. Translation: CASSFIDNRQETQYF.

This chain connects TRBV4-2 to TRBJ2-2; 8 nucleotides agree with TRBD1. Trimming cost V 4 bases and J 0 bases; bases outside gene matches: 10. The germline V gene encodes CDR1 LGHNA and CDR2 YNFKEQ. This CDR3 is 18 amino acids long. For the CDR3, the DNA is TGTGCCAGCAGCCTAAAAGTAGCGACAGGGGCGAACACCGGGGAGCTGTTTTTT. Residues: CASSLKVATGANTGELFF.

A word on this clonotype: At one boundary the junction diverges from the germline segment, which might be a read error. The J gene is TRBJ2-7, the V gene TRBV7-6; 7 bases fit TRBD2. CDR3 size: 15 residues. The germline V gene encodes CDR1 SGHVS and CDR2 FNYEAQ. This CDR3 is CTSSLDLGGSYEQYF. The CDR3 region has the DNA TGTACCAGCAGCTTAGATTTGGGGGGGTCCTACGAGCAGTACTTC. The variable domain in full, completed from reference TRBV7-6 and TRBJ2-7, reads GAGVSQSPRYKVTKRGQDVALRCDPISGHVSLYWYRQALGQGPEFLTYFNYEAQQDKSGLPNDRFSAERPEGSISTLTIQRTEQRDSAMYRCTSSLDLGGSYEQYFGPGTRLTVT.

This clonotype has more than one count but fewer than ten. This chain uses TRBV15 with TRBJ2-1, with no clear D. CDR3 length equals 17 residues. V gave up 5 bases and J gave up 8 bases, with 25 bases separating them. CDR1 LNHNV and CDR2 YYDKDF come from the germline V gene (reference sequence). The CDR3 nucleotides are TGTGCCACCAGCGCCCAAAAGACGGGTTTCTACCCGGATGAGCAGTTCTTC. Its translation: CATSAQKTGFYPDEQFF.

In its sample, this clonotype was seen once. The chain employs TRBV27 and TRBJ2-5, with D possibly TRBD2 on 6 matching bases. Looked up from germline, CDR1 is MNHEY and CDR2 is SMNVEV (reference sequence). V lost 4 bases and J 5 bases, leaving 17 bases between the germline ends. CDR3 size: 15 residues. CDR3 DNA sequence: TGTGCCAGCAGTTCTGACACGGGACTTAGGGAGACCCAGTACTTC. Translated, it gives CASSSDTGLRETQYF.

The genes are TRBV6-2 or TRBV6-3 and TRBJ1-2; D remains ambiguous. The V gene lost 4 bases and the J gene lost 7 bases, with 13 bases spanning the gap. The CDR3 extends over 13 amino acids. Per germline, CDR1 MNHEY and CDR2 SVGEGT. CDR3 in amino acids: CASSSLSGGGYTF. In DNA form, the CDR3 reads TGTGCCAGCAGTTCTCTGTCGGGTGGTGGCTACACCTTC.

This clonotype was picked up a small number of times. For the CDR3, the DNA is TGTGCCAGCAGTGCCCAGACAGGGGGCGGCTACAATGAGCAGTTCTTC. It translates to CASSAQTGGGYNEQFF. The chain employs TRBV6-1 and TRBJ2-1; 10 nucleotides align to TRBD1. Germline trimming cut 4 bases from V and 3 bases from J; bases unmatched to any gene: 6. This CDR3 region has 16 residues. Germline V gives CDR1 MNHNS, CDR2 SASEGT.

This clonotype came up a few times. The gene calls are TRBV6-1 and TRBJ1-5; D remains unclear. CDR1 is MNHNS, CDR2 SASEGT, per germline. The CDR3 extends over 12 amino acids. Trimming took off 0 bases at V and 10 bases at J, with 7 bases between the two ends. The CDR3 DNA reads as TGTGCCAGCAGTGAAGCACTCCTTCCCCAGCATTTT. The encoded protein is CASSEALLPQHF.

The genes are TRBV4-3 and TRBJ1-5; no clear D. CDR3 length equals 16 residues. The germline gives CDR1 LGHNA, CDR2 YSLEER. The V end lost 0 bases, the J end lost 3 bases, and 12 bases lay between the germline ends. CDR3 sequence: CASSQDLGYPNQPQHF. DNA of the CDR3: TGCGCCAGCAGCCAAGATCTCGGGTACCCCAATCAGCCCCAGCATTTT.

This clonotype appeared many times. The chain employs TRBV7-8 and TRBJ2-3; TRBD1 matches 10 bases. The length of the CDR3 is 15 residues. Trimming at V came to 5 bases and at J to 4 bases, leaving 6 bases not matched to a gene. The germline CDR1 and CDR2 sequences are SGHVS and FQNEAQ. The CDR3 region has the DNA TGTGCCAGCAGCACCCGGACAGGGGGATCAGATACGCAGTATTTT. It specifies CASSTRTGGSDTQYF.

This clonotype has a handful of counts. The genes are TRBV3-1 and TRBJ2-1; 7 bases align to TRBD2. Germline V lookup: CDR1 LGHDT, CDR2 YNNKEL (reference sequence). V lost 8 bases and J lost 4; bases outside the gene matches: 8. This CDR3 comprises 14 residues. DNA for the CDR3: TGTGCCAGCGGACTGAGCGGGGTTTACAATGAGCAGTTCTTC. The encoded protein is CASGLSGVYNEQFF.

This clonotype came up a few times. The genes are TRBV7-6 and TRBJ1-4; 7 positions match TRBD1. Germline loops: CDR1 SGHVS, CDR2 FNYEAQ. Losses at the gene ends were 0 bases for V and 7 bases for J; bases not matched to a gene: 2. This CDR3 comprises 14 residues. DNA for the CDR3: TGTGCCAGCAGCTTAGCCAGGGGGACTGAAAAACTGTTTTTT. Its translation is CASSLARGTEKLFF.

This clonotype was seen only a few times. This rearrangement joins TRBV7-2 to TRBJ2-1; 9 positions agree with TRBD2. From germline, CDR1 is SGHTA and CDR2 FQGNSA. The length of the CDR3 is 15 residues. V lost 5 bases, J lost 12 bases, and 14 bases stayed unmatched. The CDR3, as DNA: TGTGCCAGCAGCCCGGGGCTAGCGGGGCCCCAGGGGCAGTTCTTC. It specifies CASSPGLAGPQGQFF.

V gene TRBV2 combines with J gene TRBJ2-7, with D possibly TRBD1 on 5 matching bases. Trimming pared 6 bases from V and 0 bases from J, leaving 15 bases between. Germline-derived CDR1 and CDR2 are SNHLY and FYNNEI. The CDR3 totals 15 residues. CDR3 DNA: TGTGCCAGCAGCCTGGACACATTAGGCTCCTACGAGCAGTACTTC. Its translation is CASSLDTLGSYEQYF.

The chain recombines TRBV15 with TRBJ2-2; D call uncertain. This CDR3 contains 14 residues. Germline loops: CDR1 LNHNV, CDR2 YYDKDF (reference sequence). V gave up 0 bases and J gave up 5 bases, with 7 bases separating them. The CDR3, as DNA: TGTGCCACCAGCAGAGATACTGGGACCGGGGAGCTGTTTTTT. Residues: CATSRDTGTGELFF.

J is TRBJ1-4 and V is TRBV4-1, with D possibly being TRBD1 (5 bases). Germline CDR1 is MGHRA and CDR2 is YSYEKL. This CDR3 is 16 amino acids long. Trimming took 1 base from V and 0 from J, leaving 9 bases between them. CDR3 protein: CASSQGRVTTNEKLFF. In DNA, the CDR3 is TGCGCCAGCAGCCAAGGCAGGGTAACAACTAATGAAAAACTGTTTTTT.

This clonotype was seen more than once but under ten times. CDR3 in amino acids: CASSPARRNTGELFF. CDR3 DNA sequence: TGTGCCAGCAGCCCCGCCAGGCGGAACACCGGGGAGCTGTTTTTT. The V gene is TRBV7-9, the J gene TRBJ2-2; D is unresolved. Trimming took off 5 bases at V and 1 base at J, with 11 bases between the two ends. This CDR3 region has 15 residues. Germline loops: CDR1 SEHNR, CDR2 FQNEAQ (reference sequence). Based on the CDR3 plus reference TRBV7-9 and TRBJ2-2, the full variable domain is DTGVSQNPRHKITKRGQNVTFRCDPISEHNRLYWYRQTLGQGPEFLTYFQNEAQLEKSRLLSDRFSAERPKGSFSTLEIQRTEQGDSAMYLCASSPARRNTGELFFGEGSRLTVL.

This clonotype was counted a few times. The V gene is TRBV10-3, the J gene TRBJ2-7; a possible D gene is TRBD1 (6 bases). CDR3 length: 13 residues. V lost 0 bases and J lost 3, with 6 bases in between. Per germline, CDR1 ENHRY and CDR2 SYGVKD. In DNA form, the CDR3 reads TGTGCCATCAGTGAGTCAGGGGGCTACGAGCAGTACGTC. Its translation is CAISESGGYEQYV.

The V and J genes are TRBV28 and TRBJ1-5; D might be TRBD1 (5 bases). The CDR3 has 14 residues. Germline V gene sequence: CDR1 MDHEN, CDR2 SYDVKM. V lost 8 bases and J 3 bases, leaving 14 bases between the germline ends. CDR3 nucleotides: TGTGCCAGCGGTGGGGGGTCGGACAATCAGCCCCAGCATTTT. The encoded protein is CASGGGSDNQPQHF. The full variable domain, with the rest looked up from reference TRBV28 and TRBJ1-5, is DVKVTQSSRYLVKRTGEKVFLECVQDMDHENMFWYRQDPGLGLRLIYFSYDVKMKEKGDIPEGYSVSREKKERFSLILESASTNQTSMYLCASGGGSDNQPQHFGDGTRLSIL.